This is a list of T cell receptor beta chains from one sample in a study of blood T cell repertoires in COVID-19. Some clones are missing from TCRdb's copy, which holds only in-frame ones; the method was immunoSEQ multiplex PCR. The data show some 73,000 clones, 85% seen once. The sample consisted of peripheral blood. The receptors stem from a man between 50 and 59 years old with COVID-19, enrolled during active disease. Both conserved end residues are trimmed from each CDR3. The order of the fields is J gene, V gene, D gene, CDR3 protein. The D gene is left open where the match is weak.

>TRBJ1-2|TRBV18|NA
ASSPMRESFLGYT
>TRBJ1-2|TRBV7-2|NA
ASSPQGYNYGYT
>TRBJ2-1|TRBV10-3|NA
AIKQTGSSTYNEQF
>TRBJ2-1|TRBV7-6|NA
ASSLGLHEQF
>TRBJ2-5|TRBV15|TRBD2
ATSKGLAGGQETQY
>TRBJ2-7|TRBV4-1|NA
ASSPLPGSVTDREQY
>TRBJ1-2|TRBV19|TRBD1
ASSILTGVEGGYT
>TRBJ1-1|TRBV25-1|NA
ASSEAGAQGTEAF
>TRBJ2-5|TRBV10-3|TRBD1
AISDNRGRETQY
>TRBJ2-3|TRBV7-9|NA
ASSPIPDTQY
>TRBJ1-1|TRBV9|NA
ASSVGSQGLEAF
>TRBJ1-5|TRBV6-5|NA
ASRPPGHHNQPQH
>TRBJ1-4|TRBV4-1|NA
ASSQNGGAGTTNEKLF
>TRBJ1-4|TRBV5-1|NA
ASSLGGPEELF
>TRBJ2-6|TRBV29-1|TRBD2
SGEGYGPSGNSGANVLT
>TRBJ2-5|TRBV9|TRBD1
ASSKDRYKETQY
>TRBJ1-3|TRBV30|TRBD1
AWSRDSRSGNTIY
>TRBJ2-3|TRBV4-3|TRBD2
ASKEGLAADTQY
>TRBJ1-1|TRBV14|NA
ASSQGGARGGTEAF
>TRBJ1-4|TRBV5-1|NA
ASSLSLATNEKLF
>TRBJ1-4|TRBV3-1/TRBV3-2|NA
ASSPTATNEKLF
>TRBJ1-1|TRBV4-2|TRBD1
ASSQVRDRYTEAF
>TRBJ2-2|TRBV9|NA
ASRTFTGELF
>TRBJ2-7|TRBV5-5|TRBD1
ASSARTGPNYEQY
>TRBJ1-1|TRBV19|NA
ASSTGRARTEAF
>TRBJ2-7|TRBV19|NA
ASRQGGTEQY
>TRBJ2-1|TRBV6-2/TRBV6-3|NA
ASSIGTAFYNEQF
>TRBJ2-3|TRBV2|NA
ASSEIFPGSTDTQY
>TRBJ1-3|TRBV9|TRBD1
ASSGGQGVGNTIY